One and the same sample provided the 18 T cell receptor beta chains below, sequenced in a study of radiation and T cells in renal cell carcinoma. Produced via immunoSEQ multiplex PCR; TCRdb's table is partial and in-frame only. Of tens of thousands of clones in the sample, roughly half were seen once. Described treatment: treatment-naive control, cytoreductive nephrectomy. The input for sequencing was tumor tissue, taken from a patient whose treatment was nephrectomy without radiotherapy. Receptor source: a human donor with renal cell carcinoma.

CDR3 amino acids: CASSENSPGLEAFF. The CDR3 DNA reads TGTGCCAGCAGTGAAAACAGCCCCGGACTAGAAGCTTTCTTT. The chain combines TRBV2 with TRBJ1-1; D ambiguous. CDR1 and CDR2 (germline): SNHLY, FYNNEI. This CDR3 spans 14 amino acids. Trimming shortened V by 2 bases and J by 8 bases, and 15 bases separated the two germline ends.

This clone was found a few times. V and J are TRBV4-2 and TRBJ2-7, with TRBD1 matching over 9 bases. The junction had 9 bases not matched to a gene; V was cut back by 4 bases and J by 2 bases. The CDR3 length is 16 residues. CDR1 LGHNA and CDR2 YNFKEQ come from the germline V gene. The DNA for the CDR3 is TGTGCCAGCAGCCCCGGACAGGGGACGGCTACCTACGAGCAGTACTTC. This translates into CASSPGQGTATYEQYF.

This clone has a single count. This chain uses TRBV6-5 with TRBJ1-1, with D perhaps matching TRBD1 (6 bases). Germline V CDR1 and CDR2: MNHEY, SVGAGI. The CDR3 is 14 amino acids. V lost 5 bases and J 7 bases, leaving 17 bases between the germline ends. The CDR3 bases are TGTGCCAGCAGTCCGAGTGGGGGGCAGAATGAAGCTTTCTTT. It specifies CASSPSGGQNEAFF.

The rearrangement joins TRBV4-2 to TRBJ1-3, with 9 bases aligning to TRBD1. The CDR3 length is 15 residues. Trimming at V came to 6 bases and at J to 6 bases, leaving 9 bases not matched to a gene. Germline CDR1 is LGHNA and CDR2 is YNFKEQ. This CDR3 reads CASRNMGTGQNTIYF. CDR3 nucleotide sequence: TGTGCCAGCAGAAACATGGGGACAGGGCAAAACACCATATATTTT.

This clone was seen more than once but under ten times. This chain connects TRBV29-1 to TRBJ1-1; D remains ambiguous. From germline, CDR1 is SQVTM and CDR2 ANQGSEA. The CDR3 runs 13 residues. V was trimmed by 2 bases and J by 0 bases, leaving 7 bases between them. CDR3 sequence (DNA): TGCAGCGTTGAATCCCGAATGAACACTGAAGCTTTCTTT. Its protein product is CSVESRMNTEAFF.

This CDR3 is CASSSFRGGDYEQYF. Written as DNA, the CDR3 is TGTGCCAGCAGCTCCTTCCGAGGGGGCGACTACGAGCAGTACTTC. The V call is TRBV7-2, the J call TRBJ2-7, with 7 bases identical to TRBD1. Per germline, CDR1 SGHTA and CDR2 FQGNSA. Germline trimming cut 4 bases from V and 3 bases from J; bases unmatched to any gene: 9. The CDR3 has 15 amino acids.

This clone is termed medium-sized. In DNA, the CDR3 is TGCAGCGTTGCAGGGACCGTGAATCAGCCCCAGCATTTT. Translating it yields CSVAGTVNQPQHF. V gene TRBV29-1 combines with J gene TRBJ1-5; the D gene is possibly TRBD1 (5 bases). The CDR3 consists of 13 residues. Trimming removed 4 bases at V and 4 bases at J, with 11 bases between. Germline CDR1 SQVTM, CDR2 ANQGSEA.

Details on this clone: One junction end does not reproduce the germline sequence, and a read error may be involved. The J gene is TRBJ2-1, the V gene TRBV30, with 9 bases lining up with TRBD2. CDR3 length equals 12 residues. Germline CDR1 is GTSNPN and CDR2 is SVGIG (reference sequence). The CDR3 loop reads CAWSVAGLADIF. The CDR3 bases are TGTGCCTGGAGTGTAGCGGGACTAGCAGATATCTTC.

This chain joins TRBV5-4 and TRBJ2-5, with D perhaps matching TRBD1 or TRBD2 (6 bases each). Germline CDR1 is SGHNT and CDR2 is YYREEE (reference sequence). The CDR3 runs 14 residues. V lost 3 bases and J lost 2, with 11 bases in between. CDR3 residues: CASSSGGTQETQYF. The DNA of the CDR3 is TGTGCCAGCAGCTCCGGCGGGACACAAGAGACCCAGTACTTC.

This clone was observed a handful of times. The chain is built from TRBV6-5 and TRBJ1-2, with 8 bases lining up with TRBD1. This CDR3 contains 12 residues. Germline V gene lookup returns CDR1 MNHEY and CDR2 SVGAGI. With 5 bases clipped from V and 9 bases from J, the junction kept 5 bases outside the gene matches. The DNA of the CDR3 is TGTGCCAGCAGTCCCGGACAGGGACGCTACACCTTC. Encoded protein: CASSPGQGRYTF.

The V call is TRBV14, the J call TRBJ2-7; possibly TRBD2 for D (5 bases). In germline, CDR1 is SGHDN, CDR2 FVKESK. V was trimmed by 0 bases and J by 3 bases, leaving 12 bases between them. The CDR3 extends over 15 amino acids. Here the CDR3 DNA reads TGTGCCAGCAGCCAAGAGGTCCGGGGTTACTACGAGCAGTACTTC. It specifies CASSQEVRGYYEQYF.

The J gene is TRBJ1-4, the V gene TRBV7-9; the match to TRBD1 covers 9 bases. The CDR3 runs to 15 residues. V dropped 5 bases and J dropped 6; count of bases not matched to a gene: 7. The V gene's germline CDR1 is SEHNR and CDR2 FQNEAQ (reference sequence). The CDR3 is CASSRTGGFDEKLFF. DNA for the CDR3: TGTGCCAGCAGCCGAACAGGGGGCTTTGATGAAAAACTGTTTTTT. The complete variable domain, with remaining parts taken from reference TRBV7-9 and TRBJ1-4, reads DTGVSQNPRHKITKRGQNVTFRCDPISEHNRLYWYRQTLGQGPEFLTYFQNEAQLEKSRLLSDRFSAERPKGSFSTLEIQRTEQGDSAMYLCASSRTGGFDEKLFFGSGTQLSVL.

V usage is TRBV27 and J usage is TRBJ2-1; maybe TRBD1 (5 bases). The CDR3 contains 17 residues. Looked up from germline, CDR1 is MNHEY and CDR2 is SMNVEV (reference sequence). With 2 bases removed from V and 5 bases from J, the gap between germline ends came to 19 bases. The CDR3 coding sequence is TGTGCCAGCAGTTTACAGGGTTCCCAGGGCAAAAACAATGAGCAGTTCTTC. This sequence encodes CASSLQGSQGKNNEQFF.

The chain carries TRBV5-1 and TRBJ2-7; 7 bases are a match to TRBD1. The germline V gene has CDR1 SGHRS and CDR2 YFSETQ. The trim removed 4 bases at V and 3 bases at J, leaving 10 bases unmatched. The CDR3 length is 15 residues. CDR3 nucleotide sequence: TGCGCCAGCAGCCGAGACGGGGACAGCCTCTACGAGCAGTACTTC. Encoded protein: CASSRDGDSLYEQYF.

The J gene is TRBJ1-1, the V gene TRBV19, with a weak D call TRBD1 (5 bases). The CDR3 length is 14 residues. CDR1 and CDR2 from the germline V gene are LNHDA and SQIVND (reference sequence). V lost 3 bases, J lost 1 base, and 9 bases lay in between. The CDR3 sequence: CASSIRTPNTEAFF. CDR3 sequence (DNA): TGTGCCAGTAGTATTAGGACACCGAACACTGAAGCTTTCTTT. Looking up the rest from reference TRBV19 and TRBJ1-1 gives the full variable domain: DGGITQSPKYLFRKEGQNVTLSCEQNLNHDAMYWYRQDPGQGLRLIYYSQIVNDFQKGDIAEGYSVSREKKESFPLTVTSAQKNPTAFYLCASSIRTPNTEAFFGQGTRLTVV.

The CDR3 nucleotides read TGTGCCAGTAGTAGCCTTAACTATGGCTACACCTTC. Its translation: CASSSLNYGYTF. The rearrangement joins TRBV19 to TRBJ1-2; D is ambiguous. Germline lookup yields CDR1 LNHDA and CDR2 SQIVND (reference sequence). The CDR3 has 12 residues. V lost 4 bases and J lost 1, with 4 bases in between.

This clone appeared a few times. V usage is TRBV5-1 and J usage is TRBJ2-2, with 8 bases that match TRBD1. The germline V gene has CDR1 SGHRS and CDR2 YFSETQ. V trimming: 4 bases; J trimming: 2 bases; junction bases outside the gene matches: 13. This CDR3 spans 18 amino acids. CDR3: CASSRASPGTGNTGELFF. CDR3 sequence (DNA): TGCGCCAGCAGCCGCGCTTCTCCGGGGACAGGTAACACCGGGGAGCTGTTTTTT.

CDR3 DNA sequence: TGTGCCAGCAGCCGAAATGGGCAGTCGGAGACCCAGTACTTC. Amino acids: CASSRNGQSETQYF. The chain carries TRBV2 and TRBJ2-5; no firm D call. CDR1 is SNHLY, CDR2 FYNNEI, per germline. This CDR3 spans 14 amino acids. The V end lost 6 bases, the J end lost 5 bases, and 16 bases lay between the germline ends.